These 11 T cell receptor beta chains were all obtained from the same sample, sequenced in a study of neurological immune-mediated disorders. TCRdb re-derived calls from the 5' RACE reads in MiXCR, one entry per CDR3 protein. This sample has tens of thousands of distinct CDR3 sequences; around 5.2% occur once, and the top ten carry about 3.2%. Sequencing was carried out using PBMCs. These receptors all come from a woman aged 45-59 years with multiple sclerosis.

This clonotype was counted at least ten times. This chain connects TRBV29-1 to TRBJ1-1; TRBD1 aligns across 11 bases. The J segment lost 0 bases and the V segment lost 6 bases, leaving 6 bases of the junction unmatched. The CDR3 is made up of 15 amino acids. Germline assignment: CDR1 SQVTM and CDR2 ANQGSEA. The CDR3 coding sequence is TGCAGCGTGGACAGGGGGCGAGGCATGAACACTGAAGCTTTCTTT. The encoded protein is CSVDRGRGMNTEAFF.

This clonotype was seen ten or more times. V gene TRBV5-1 combines with J gene TRBJ2-3; D may be TRBD1 or TRBD2 (5 bases each). The CDR3 has 15 amino acids. V lost 2 bases, J lost 6 bases, and 16 bases lay in between. CDR1 SGHRS and CDR2 YFSETQ come from the germline V gene. CDR3 in amino acids: CASSLRGDLIDTQYF. The CDR3 bases are TGCGCCAGCAGCTTAAGAGGGGACCTTATTGATACGCAGTATTTT.

This clonotype was observed many times. V usage is TRBV6-1 and J usage is TRBJ1-1, with no clear D. Per the germline V gene, CDR1 is MNHNS and CDR2 is SASEGT. V was cut by 8 bases and J by 1 base, with 5 bases left in between. The CDR3 contains 11 residues. CDR3 nucleotides: TGTGCCAGCCTTGAGAACACTGAAGCTTTCTTT. Amino acids: CASLENTEAFF.

This clonotype appeared many times. The chain has TRBV7-2 and TRBJ2-3, with 9 bases matching TRBD2. The germline gives CDR1 SGHTA, CDR2 FQGNSA. This CDR3 is built from 14 residues. The V and J ends lost 10 bases and 4 bases, in that order; junction bases with no gene match: 9. As DNA, the CDR3 is TGTGCCACAATGGCGGGGGGGGCCGCAGATACGCAGTATTTT. As protein: CATMAGGAADTQYF.

This clonotype has more than one count but fewer than ten. The chain carries TRBV3-1 and TRBJ1-1, with a weak D call TRBD1 (6 bases). Germline V gene sequence: CDR1 LGHDT, CDR2 YNNKEL (reference sequence). This CDR3 is built from 16 residues. V lost 4 bases and J 4 bases, leaving 19 bases between the germline ends. CDR3 loop: CASSLGTTTRSTEAFF. CDR3 nucleotides: TGTGCCAGCAGCCTCGGGACAACTACCCGGAGCACTGAAGCTTTCTTT.

This clonotype appeared a single time. A much more abundant neighbour one base away suggests this may be a read error. The V call is TRBV24-1, the J call TRBJ2-2, with D possibly matching TRBD1 (6 bases). CDR3 length equals 15 residues. CDR1 is KGHDR, CDR2 SFDVKD, per germline. V was pared by 4 bases and J by 7 bases, with 15 bases between. CDR3 protein: CATSDTGQIGGELFF. Written as DNA, the CDR3 is TGTGCCACCAGTGACACCGGACAGATTGGCGGGGAGCTGTTTTTT.

This clonotype was counted at least ten times. J is TRBJ1-1 and V is TRBV12-3 or TRBV12-4, with D unclear. Trimming left V 5 bases short and J 4 bases short, with 11 bases between. The CDR3 contains 13 residues. In DNA, the CDR3 is TGTGCCAGCAGTCTCAGATCCAGCACTGAAGCTTTCTTT. Its translation: CASSLRSSTEAFF.

This sequence joins TRBV6-6 and TRBJ2-5, with unresolved D. In germline, CDR1 is MNHNY, CDR2 SVGAGI (reference sequence). Trimming shortened V by 8 bases and J by 3 bases, and 10 bases separated the two germline ends. The CDR3 extends over 12 amino acids. In nucleotides, the CDR3 is TGTGCCAGCCTTGAGTTAAAAGAGACCCAGTACTTC. The encoded protein is CASLELKETQYF.

This clonotype was observed many times. The CDR3 loop reads CASKLAADTQYF. The CDR3 bases are TGTGCCAGCAAGCTAGCGGCGGATACGCAGTATTTT. The gene calls are TRBV2 and TRBJ2-3, with TRBD2 identical over 7 bases. There are 12 residues in the CDR3. Germline trimming cut 7 bases from V and 6 bases from J; bases unmatched to any gene: 4. The V gene's germline CDR1 is SNHLY and CDR2 FYNNEI.

This clonotype has only a few counts. An end of the junction differs from the germline gene, which may be a read error. The chain has TRBV20-1 and TRBJ1-6, with 7 bases identical to TRBD1. Per the germline V gene, CDR1 is DFQATT and CDR2 is SNEGSKA (reference sequence). This CDR3 contains 16 residues. The CDR3: CSARDTIQGLYSPLNF. The CDR3 region has the DNA TGCAGTGCTAGAGACACCATACAGGGGCTCTATTCACCCCTCAACTTT.

As regards this clonotype: Here the CDR3 omits its conserved ending phenylalanine or tryptophan, so a read error is the likely source. The chain employs TRBV7-9 and TRBJ2-5, with TRBD1 as a possible D gene (6 bases). CDR3 length equals 14 residues. V dropped 4 bases and J dropped 4 bases, with 13 bases sitting between them. The germline V gene encodes CDR1 SEHNR and CDR2 FQNEAQ (reference sequence). The CDR3 sequence is CASSSTGSAETQYN. The DNA for the CDR3 is TGTGCCAGCAGCTCAACAGGGTCGGCAGAGACCCAGTACAAC.